Below are 10 T cell receptor beta chains sequenced from a single sample in a study of early T cells in non-severe SARS-CoV-2 infection. Using its own MiXCR run on the 5' RACE reads, TCRdb lists one record per CDR3 protein. The table includes about 110,000 distinct CDR3 sequences, 9.5% to 13% detected once. Sequencing was performed on whole blood. The receptors come from an adult who was a healthcare worker with PCR-confirmed SARS-CoV-2 infection or an uninfected control (not recorded which).

This clonotype was recorded at least ten times. This chain's CDR3 is CSVPRDSQTNTGELFF. The DNA for the CDR3 is TGCAGCGTCCCCCGGGACTCCCAAACTAACACCGGGGAGCTGTTTTTT. This chain uses TRBV29-1 with TRBJ2-2; the D gene is possibly TRBD2 (6 bases). V was clipped by 6 bases and J by 2 bases, with 19 bases between them. This CDR3 is 16 amino acids long. Germline V gives CDR1 SQVTM, CDR2 ANQGSEA.

In this sample, this clonotype turned up many times. The chain recombines TRBV5-4 with TRBJ2-1; 10 bases are a match to TRBD1. Trimming at V came to 4 bases and at J to 3 bases, leaving 7 bases not matched to a gene. The length of the CDR3 is 16 residues. Germline-derived CDR1 and CDR2 are SGHNT and YYREEE (reference sequence). The CDR3 coding sequence is TGTGCCAGCAGCAAAAGGACAGGGGGAGACTACAATGAGCAGTTCTTC. It yields the protein CASSKRTGGDYNEQFF.

The rearrangement links TRBV5-4 to TRBJ1-6; 11 nucleotides agree with TRBD1. In germline, CDR1 is SGHNT, CDR2 YYREEE (reference sequence). This CDR3 spans 16 amino acids. V dropped 4 bases and J dropped 10; count of bases not matched to a gene: 10. The CDR3 loop is CASSTIGQGARSPLHF. DNA for the CDR3: TGTGCCAGCAGCACTATCGGACAGGGGGCCCGGTCACCCCTCCACTTT.

The chain couples TRBV9 to TRBJ1-5; tentative D call: TRBD1 (5 bases). The CDR3 is 13 amino acids. Trimming left V 4 bases short and J 4 bases short, with 9 bases between. The germline gives CDR1 SGDLS, CDR2 YYNGEE. The chain's CDR3 is CASSIGGNQPQHF. The CDR3 region has the DNA TGTGCCAGCAGCATCGGGGGAAATCAGCCCCAGCATTTT.

The genes are TRBV7-2 and TRBJ2-1; D not resolved. The germline gives CDR1 SGHTA, CDR2 FQGNSA. The CDR3 has 15 amino acids. V was pared by 3 bases and J by 0 bases, with 9 bases between. The CDR3 loop reads CASSLQPSSYNEQFF. The CDR3 bases are TGTGCCAGCAGCTTGCAACCGAGCTCCTACAATGAGCAGTTCTTC.

This clonotype was counted ten times or more. In nucleotides, the CDR3 is TGTGCCAGCAGGGCGGGACCCGATAATTCACCCCTCCACTTT. This translates into CASRAGPDNSPLHF. This sequence joins TRBV12-3 or TRBV12-4 and TRBJ1-6; tentatively, D is TRBD1 (5 bases). This CDR3 is 14 amino acids long. Trimming took off 6 bases at V and 5 bases at J, with 11 bases between the two ends.

This chain links TRBV28 with TRBJ1-6; no firm D call. Germline-derived CDR1 and CDR2 are MDHEN and SYDVKM. This CDR3 contains 15 residues. V shed 3 bases and J shed 6 bases, with 12 bases lying between them. For the CDR3, the DNA is TGTGCCAGCAGTTTGTCCCAATGGGGTAATTCACCCCTCCACTTT. This translates into CASSLSQWGNSPLHF.

This clonotype was found many times. The chain combines TRBV29-1 with TRBJ1-2; 10 bases fit TRBD1. The CDR3 consists of 12 residues. In germline, CDR1 is SQVTM, CDR2 ANQGSEA. Trimming took 7 bases from V and 6 from J; bases not matched to a gene: 5. CDR3 coding DNA: TGCAGCGGACGACAGGGGGCGGATGGCTACACCTTC. Translated: CSGRQGADGYTF.

This clonotype was found many times. This rearrangement joins TRBV4-1 to TRBJ1-1, with 11 nucleotides matching TRBD1. The CDR3 totals 15 residues. The trim removed 4 bases at V and 3 bases at J, leaving 4 bases unmatched. Germline assignment: CDR1 MGHRA and CDR2 YSYEKL. CDR3 sequence (DNA): TGCGCCAGCAGCCGGACAGGGGGCTGGGACACTGAAGCTTTCTTT. This sequence encodes CASSRTGGWDTEAFF.

This clonotype was observed a few times. The CDR3 sequence is CASSYGTNQGTGVTGELFF. The CDR3 nucleotides are TGTGCCAGCAGTTACGGGACAAACCAAGGGACAGGGGTAACCGGGGAGCTGTTTTTT. The chain joins TRBV6-6 to TRBJ2-2; TRBD1 aligns across 10 bases. CDR1 and CDR2 (germline): MNHNY, SVGAGI (reference sequence). Trimming took 2 bases from V and 5 from J; bases not matched to a gene: 14. The CDR3 extends over 19 amino acids.